This record looks at one T cell receptor (beta chain) sequence and its context. TCRdb reprocessed the 5' RACE reads via MiXCR and lists one record per CDR3 protein. The sample contains 350,000 to 550,000 distinct CDR3 sequences, roughly 18% of which appear only once. This record comes from a study of T-cell memory formation after mild COVID-19. CDR1 SGHNT and CDR2 YYREEE come from the germline V gene (reference sequence). V was trimmed by 3 bases and J by 7 bases, leaving 14 bases between them. The CDR3 length is 15 residues. The specimen was PBMCs or a T cell subset sorted from them (not recorded which). This receptor was obtained from a man aged 18-30 years who had mild COVID-19 (a few samples of this study predate the infection). Cell type and time point are not known. The chain uses TRBV5-4 and TRBJ1-6; a weak D match, TRBD1 (6 bases). CDR3 DNA: TGTGCCAGCAGCTCCCAGACAGGTCGAAATTCACCCCTCCACTTT. It specifies CASSSQTGRNSPLHF. Full variable domain (outside the CDR3, taken from reference TRBV5-4 and TRBJ1-6): ETGVTQSPTHLIKTRGQQVTLRCSSQSGHNTVSWYQQALGQGPQFIFQYYREEENGRGNFPPRFSGLQFPNYSSELNVNALELDDSALYLCASSSQTGRNSPLHFGNGTRLTVT.